This T cell receptor beta chain originates from a study of cytomegalovirus exposure and HLA in healthy donors. Across the whole study: As an earlier analysis found, some 180 million T cells yielded some 120 million unique TCR beta sequences. There were 88 million or so unique TCRs (from HLA-typed donors) in an early data release.

Trimming removed 5 bases from V and 7 bases from J, with 9 bases in between. The CDR3 length is 13 residues. Per the germline V gene, CDR1 is SNHLY and CDR2 is FYNNEI. Vbeta (60) and Jbeta (13) primers were used in the PCR. Repertoires were generated with immunoSEQ multiplex PCR, while TCRdb's copy carries only in-frame clones and drops some. The sample lists around 120,000 clones, about four fifths occurring once. General study results and limits: Earlier findings revealed that most TCR beta V segments proved productive either about 90% or about 30% of the time. Using a false discovery rate of 0.05, a later analysis showed that approximately 16,000 TCR beta sequences were associated with HLA alleles.

On this clone: What it recognizes is unknown.

Sequencing was performed on PBMCs. V gene TRBV2 combines with J gene TRBJ1-6; D gene uncertain. This TCR came from a man between 18 and 35 years old in good health and CMV-seronegative. CDR3: CASSLGGNSPLHF. For the CDR3, the DNA is TGTGCCAGCAGTTTAGGAGGAAATTCACCCCTCCACTTT. The full variable domain, with the rest looked up from reference TRBV2 and TRBJ1-6, is EPEVTQTPSHQVTQMGQEVILRCVPISNHLYFYWYRQILGQKVEFLVSFYNNEISEKSEIFDDQFSVERPDGSNFTLKIRSTKLEDSAMYFCASSLGGNSPLHFGNGTRLTVT.